This TCR beta chain stems from a study of Ad26.COV2.S vaccination and SARS-CoV-2 variants. Study-level information: Donor joined the COV1001 Ad26.COV2.S trial arm.

Only in-frame clones appear in the TCRdb table, and some are missing; sequencing was by immunoSEQ multiplex PCR. This sample has roughly 320,000 clones, with around nine tenths found just once. Treatment indicated: roughly 19 received Ad26.COV2.S at low or high dose, single or two shots; several received placebo; per-sample allocation not given. Specimen acquisition occurred on day 63 following the initial vaccine or placebo injection. Aged 18-55 years, donor was enrolled in Boston in about 2020. Trimming removed 5 bases from V and 5 bases from J, with 10 bases in between. The CDR3 totals 12 residues. The germline V gene encodes CDR1 SGHTA and CDR2 FQGNSA.

This specimen was peripheral blood, taken in a trial of Ad26.COV2.S vaccine versus placebo. The rearrangement uses TRBV7-2 and TRBJ2-7, with D uncertain. The receptor's source is a person between 18 and 59 years old who received the Ad26.COV2.S COVID-19 vaccine or a placebo. The CDR3 DNA follows: TGTGCCAGCAGCAACACCGGCCACGAGCAGTACTTC. Translated, it gives CASSNTGHEQYF. Full variable domain (remainder filled in from reference TRBV7-2 and TRBJ2-7): GAGVSQSPSNKVTEKGKDVELRCDPISGHTALYWYRQSLGQGLEFLIYFQGNSAPDKSGLPSDRFSAERTGGSVSTLTIQRTQQEDSAVYLCASSNTGHEQYFGPGTRLTVT.